The 10 T cell receptor beta chains reported below all come from one sample, sequenced in a study of blood T cell repertoires in COVID-19 (dated by TCRdb to 2019 to 2021). Library method: the immunoSEQ multiplex PCR assay. Here the immuneACCESS table is served through TCRdb, limited to in-frame sequences with V and J called. Missing clones are a known gap in these copies; in checked studies unresolved V genes cover under half, and the rest lacks a known reason. The sample yields approximately 75,000 clones; roughly four fifths were counted once. Of the sample, 6.5% to 7.5% is held by the ten largest clones. The sample consisted of peripheral blood. These receptors were taken from a man aged 30 to 45 with COVID-19, enrolled during active disease.

This sequence joins TRBV19 and TRBJ2-4; 8 bases map to TRBD1. Germline CDR1 reads LNHDA; CDR2 reads SQIVND (reference sequence). V shed 2 bases, J shed 4 bases, and the junction held 4 bases outside the gene matches. The CDR3 spans 15 residues. The CDR3 spells CASSISRQGKNIQYF. As DNA, the CDR3 is TGTGCCAGTAGTATATCAAGACAGGGGAAAAACATTCAGTACTTC. The complete variable domain, with remaining parts taken from reference TRBV19 and TRBJ2-4, reads DGGITQSPKYLFRKEGQNVTLSCEQNLNHDAMYWYRQDPGQGLRLIYYSQIVNDFQKGDIAEGYSVSREKKESFPLTVTSAQKNPTAFYLCASSISRQGKNIQYFGAGTRLSVL.

This chain joins TRBV4-2 and TRBJ2-7; D might be TRBD2 (6 bases). CDR1 LGHNA and CDR2 YNFKEQ come from the germline V gene. V was pared by 2 bases and J by 6 bases, with 14 bases between. The CDR3 extends over 14 amino acids. The CDR3 DNA reads TGTGCCAGCAGCCAAACCACGGGGCGGGGCGAGCAGTACTTC. Translating it yields CASSQTTGRGEQYF.

The CDR3 reads CASSGGLDEQYF. CDR3 coding DNA: TGTGCCTCTAGTGGAGGGCTCGACGAGCAGTACTTC. This rearrangement joins TRBV28 to TRBJ2-7; a possible D gene is TRBD2 (6 bases). In germline, CDR1 is MDHEN, CDR2 SYDVKM. Trimming pared 11 bases from V and 5 bases from J, leaving 16 bases between. The CDR3 consists of 12 residues.

This clone has only one observation. The DNA of the CDR3 is TGTGCCAGCAGCCGAACAGTATACAGCTCCTACAATGAGCAGTTCTTC. Translated, it gives CASSRTVYSSYNEQFF. The chain recombines TRBV7-9 with TRBJ2-1; D not resolved. The germline gives CDR1 SEHNR, CDR2 FQNEAQ (reference sequence). The CDR3 contains 16 residues. The ends were cut back, 5 bases at V and 0 bases at J, with 14 bases in the middle.

This clone has only one observation. The CDR3 nucleotides are TGTGCCAGCAGCTCGGGACTAGGAGGCTACGAGCAGTACTTC. Residues: CASSSGLGGYEQYF. The chain joins TRBV11-2 to TRBJ2-7, with 8 bases aligning to TRBD2. This CDR3 has 14 residues. From germline, CDR1 is SGHAT and CDR2 FQNNGV. Unmatched junction bases numbered 5, after V lost 4 bases and J lost 3 bases.

This chain uses TRBV24-1 with TRBJ2-3; D might be TRBD1 (7 bases). V lost 4 bases to trimming and J lost 0 bases, with 13 bases between them. Looked up from germline, CDR1 is KGHDR and CDR2 is SFDVKD. CDR3 size: 16 residues. The CDR3 bases are TGTGCCACCAGTGACCCCGCAGGGGGGAGCACAGATACGCAGTATTTT. It yields the protein CATSDPAGGSTDTQYF.

The rearrangement uses TRBV7-9 and TRBJ1-4, with D tentatively TRBD1 (6 bases). Germline lookup yields CDR1 SEHNR and CDR2 FQNEAQ (reference sequence). V dropped 1 base and J dropped 3 bases, with 15 bases sitting between them. This CDR3 is built from 17 residues. CDR3 region: CASSLGPSGDPNEKLFF. The CDR3 DNA reads TGTGCCAGCAGCTTAGGTCCATCAGGGGACCCTAATGAAAAACTGTTTTTT.

The chain is built from TRBV28 and TRBJ2-5; 7 positions agree with TRBD2. CDR1 and CDR2 from the germline V gene are MDHEN and SYDVKM. The CDR3 runs to 15 residues. V shed 5 bases and J 5 bases; nucleotides not matched to a gene: 11. The CDR3 DNA follows: TGTGCCAGCAGTCAGGGAGGGTCGGGGTCGGAGACCCAGTACTTC. Protein: CASSQGGSGSETQYF.

The gene calls are TRBV7-8 and TRBJ2-2; a weak D match, TRBD2 (6 bases). Germline V CDR1 and CDR2: SGHVS, FQNEAQ. The CDR3 consists of 17 residues. Trimming left V 4 bases short and J 4 bases short, with 19 bases between. As DNA, the CDR3 is TGTGCCAGCAGCTCCCCCCGTGGAGGGGTAATCACCGGGGAGCTGTTTTTT. Translated, it gives CASSSPRGGVITGELFF.

The chain uses TRBV27 and TRBJ2-6; 8 bases line up with TRBD1. With 3 bases clipped from V and 4 bases from J, the junction kept 5 bases outside the gene matches. CDR1 is MNHEY, CDR2 SMNVEV, per germline (reference sequence). The CDR3 is 16 amino acids. The CDR3, as DNA: TGTGCCAGCAGTTTGCAGGGGGCTTCGGGGGCCAACGTCCTGACTTTC. Protein product: CASSLQGASGANVLTF.